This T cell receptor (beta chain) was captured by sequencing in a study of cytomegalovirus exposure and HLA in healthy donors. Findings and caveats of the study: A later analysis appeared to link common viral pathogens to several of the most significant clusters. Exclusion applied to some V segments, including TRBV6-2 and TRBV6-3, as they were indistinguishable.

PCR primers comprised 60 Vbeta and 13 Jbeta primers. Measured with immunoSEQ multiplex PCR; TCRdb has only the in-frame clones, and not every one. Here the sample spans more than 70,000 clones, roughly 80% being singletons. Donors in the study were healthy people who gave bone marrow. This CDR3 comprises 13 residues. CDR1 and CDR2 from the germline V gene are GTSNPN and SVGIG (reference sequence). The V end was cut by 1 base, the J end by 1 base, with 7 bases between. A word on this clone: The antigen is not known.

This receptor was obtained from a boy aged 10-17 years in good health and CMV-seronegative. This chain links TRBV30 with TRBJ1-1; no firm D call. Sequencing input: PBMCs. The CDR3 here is CAWSGGGNTEAFF. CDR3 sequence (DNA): TGTGCCTGGAGTGGAGGAGGGAACACTGAAGCTTTCTTT.